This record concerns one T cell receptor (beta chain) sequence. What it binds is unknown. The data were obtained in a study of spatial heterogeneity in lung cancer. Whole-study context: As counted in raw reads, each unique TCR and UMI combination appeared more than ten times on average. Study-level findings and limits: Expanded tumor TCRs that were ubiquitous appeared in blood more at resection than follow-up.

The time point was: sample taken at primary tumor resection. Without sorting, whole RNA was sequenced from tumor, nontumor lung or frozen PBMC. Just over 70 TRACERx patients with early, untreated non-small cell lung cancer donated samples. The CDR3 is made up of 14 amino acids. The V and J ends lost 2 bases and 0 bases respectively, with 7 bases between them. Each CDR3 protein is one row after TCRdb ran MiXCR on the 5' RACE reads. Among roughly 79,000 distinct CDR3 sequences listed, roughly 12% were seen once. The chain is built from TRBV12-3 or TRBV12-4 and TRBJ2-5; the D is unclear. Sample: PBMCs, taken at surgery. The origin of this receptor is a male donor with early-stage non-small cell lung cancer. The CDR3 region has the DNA TGTGCCAGCAGTTTATCCGCCCACCAAGAGACCCAGTACTTC. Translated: CASSLSAHQETQYF.